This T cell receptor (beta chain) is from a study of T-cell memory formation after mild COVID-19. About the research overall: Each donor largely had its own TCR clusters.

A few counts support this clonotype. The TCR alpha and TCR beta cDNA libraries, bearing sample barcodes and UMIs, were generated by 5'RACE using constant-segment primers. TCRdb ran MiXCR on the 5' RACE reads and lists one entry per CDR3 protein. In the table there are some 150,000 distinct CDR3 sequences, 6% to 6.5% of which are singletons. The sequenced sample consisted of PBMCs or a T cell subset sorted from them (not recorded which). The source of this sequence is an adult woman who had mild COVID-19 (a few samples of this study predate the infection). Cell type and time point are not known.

CDR3 sequence (DNA): TGTGCCAGCAGGACAGGGTATAGCAATCAGCCCCAGCATTTT. Translating gives CASRTGYSNQPQHF. The V gene is TRBV6-5, the J gene TRBJ1-5; 7 positions agree with TRBD1. Trimming at V came to 6 bases and at J to 0 bases, leaving 2 bases not matched to a gene. This CDR3 comprises 14 residues. Looked up from germline, CDR1 is MNHEY and CDR2 is SVGAGI.